The 24 T cell receptor beta chains presented below share a single source sample, sequenced in a study of CD8 T cells in Susac syndrome. Reverse transcription of roughly 0.5 to 1 ug RNA was performed with random hexamers. TCRdb recomputed calls from the immunoSEQ multiplex PCR reads with MiXCR, one row per CDR3 protein. The repertoire consists of under 200,000 distinct CDR3 sequences, with approximately 94% occurring once and the leading ten covering 0.095% to 0.12%. The sample was CD4+ T cells from PBMCs. All receptors come from a human donor in good health.

V usage is TRBV6-6 and J usage is TRBJ1-2; no clear D gene. The V gene's germline CDR1 is MNHNY and CDR2 SVGAGI (reference sequence). CDR3 length equals 14 residues. The ends were cut back, 2 bases at V and 3 bases at J, with 10 bases in the middle. In DNA form, the CDR3 reads TGTGCCAGCAGTTACGTCAGTCGGGACTATGGCTACACCTTC. Its translation: CASSYVSRDYGYTF.

The sample holds a few counts of this clonotype. The rearrangement joins TRBV5-1 to TRBJ2-2, with 8 positions matching TRBD1. The CDR3 runs 15 residues. Germline assignment: CDR1 SGHRS and CDR2 YFSETQ. V lost 3 bases, J lost 5 bases, and 6 bases stayed unmatched. CDR3 in DNA: TGCGCCAGCAGCTACCGGACAGGGATGACCGGGGAGCTGTTTTTT. Translation: CASSYRTGMTGELFF. Based on the CDR3 plus reference TRBV5-1 and TRBJ2-2, the full variable domain is KAGVTQTPRYLIKTRGQQVTLSCSPISGHRSVSWYQQTPGQGLQFLFEYFSETQRNKGNFPGRFSGRQFSNSRSEMNVSTLELGDSALYLCASSYRTGMTGELFFGEGSRLTVL.

This chain links TRBV3-1 with TRBJ2-5; maybe TRBD1 (5 bases). The germline CDR1 and CDR2 sequences are LGHDT and YNNKEL (reference sequence). V lost 1 base, J lost 5 bases, and 14 bases lay in between. The CDR3 length is 15 residues. The CDR3 here is CASSQGWGSSETQYF. DNA for the CDR3: TGTGCCAGCAGCCAAGGTTGGGGCTCATCCGAGACCCAGTACTTC.

The chain uses TRBV4-1 and TRBJ1-3; no clear D gene. Germline CDR1 reads MGHRA; CDR2 reads YSYEKL. The CDR3 is 13 residues long. V was clipped by 4 bases and J by 1 base, with 5 bases between them. CDR3 amino acids: CASSPQSGNTIYF. The CDR3 DNA reads as TGCGCCAGCAGCCCCCAATCTGGAAACACCATATATTTT.

This chain joins TRBV6-2 or TRBV6-3 and TRBJ2-1; TRBD1 might be the D (5 bases). V was clipped by 7 bases and J by 4 bases, with 11 bases between them. The length of the CDR3 is 13 residues. Germline lookup yields CDR1 MNHEY and CDR2 SVGEGT. The chain's CDR3 is CASTKDTYNEQFF. The CDR3 bases are TGTGCCAGCACCAAGGACACGTACAATGAGCAGTTCTTC.

The gene calls are TRBV14 and TRBJ2-7; D call uncertain. The CDR3 consists of 15 residues. Trimming cost V 0 bases and J 6 bases, with 15 bases left between them. Looked up from germline, CDR1 is SGHDN and CDR2 is FVKESK. The CDR3 here is CASSQDRVVEREQYF. CDR3 sequence (DNA): TGTGCCAGCAGCCAAGATCGTGTTGTTGAGCGCGAGCAGTACTTC.

V and J are TRBV9 and TRBJ2-1; 11 bases are shared with TRBD2. In germline, CDR1 is SGDLS, CDR2 YYNGEE. This CDR3 spans 14 amino acids. V shed 3 bases, J shed 9 bases, and the junction held 5 bases outside the gene matches. The CDR3 nucleotides are TGTGCCAGCAGCGCCGGGACTAGCGGCGGTGAGCAGTTCTTC. Protein: CASSAGTSGGEQFF.

The J gene is TRBJ1-6, the V gene TRBV6-5, with D uncertain. V lost 4 bases to trimming and J lost 0 bases, with 13 bases between them. Germline V gives CDR1 MNHEY, CDR2 SVGAGI. The CDR3 is 17 amino acids. CDR3 in amino acids: CASSFRSLSSYNSPLHF. The CDR3 DNA reads TGTGCCAGCAGTTTTCGGTCCCTTAGCTCCTATAATTCACCCCTCCACTTT.

The chain combines TRBV20-1 with TRBJ2-2; 14 bases are shared with TRBD2. This CDR3 comprises 17 residues. J gave up 4 bases and V 3 bases, and 7 bases lay outside the gene matches. Germline CDR1 DFQATT, CDR2 SNEGSKA (reference sequence). The CDR3 DNA reads TGCAGTGCTAGCAGACTAGCGGGGGGGCCGGGCACCGGGGAGCTGTTTTTT. As protein: CSASRLAGGPGTGELFF.

The chain has TRBV7-2 and TRBJ1-4, with unresolved D. This CDR3 spans 14 amino acids. Germline assignment: CDR1 SGHTA and CDR2 FQGNSA. V was shortened by 1 base and J by 8 bases, with 11 bases between the two germline ends. The chain's CDR3 is CASSLGSLGEKLFF. DNA for the CDR3: TGTGCCAGCAGCTTAGGATCCCTGGGAGAAAAACTGTTTTTT.

The chain is built from TRBV4-1 and TRBJ2-6, with D perhaps being TRBD1 or TRBD2 (6 bases each). Germline lookup yields CDR1 MGHRA and CDR2 YSYEKL. The ends were cut back, 2 bases at V and 1 base at J, with 15 bases in the middle. The length of the CDR3 is 18 residues. In nucleotides, the CDR3 is TGCGCCAGCAGCCAAAGGAGTACGGGGGCATCTGGGGCCAACGTCCTGACTTTC. Its translation: CASSQRSTGASGANVLTF.

This clonotype was detected only a few times. The chain links TRBV29-1 to TRBJ2-5; D may be TRBD2 (5 bases). V was cut by 6 bases and J by 4 bases, with 9 bases left in between. Germline V gene lookup returns CDR1 SQVTM and CDR2 ANQGSEA. There are 11 residues in the CDR3. The chain's CDR3 is CSVGRVETQYF. In DNA, the CDR3 is TGCAGCGTGGGGAGAGTAGAGACCCAGTACTTC. Full variable domain (outside the CDR3, taken from reference TRBV29-1 and TRBJ2-5): SAVISQKPSRDICQRGTSLTIQCQVDSQVTMMFWYRQQPGQSLTLIATANQGSEATYESGFVIDKFPISRPNLTFSTLTVSNMSPEDSSIYLCSVGRVETQYFGPGTRLLVL.

This chain joins TRBV6-2 or TRBV6-3 and TRBJ2-3; no reliable D call. Germline CDR1 MNHEY, CDR2 SVGEGT. The CDR3 has 15 amino acids. V was trimmed by 2 bases and J by 2 bases, leaving 11 bases between them. CDR3: CASSYSTRPTDTQYF. CDR3 nucleotides: TGTGCCAGCAGTTACAGCACCCGACCCACAGATACGCAGTATTTT.

There are a few counts of this clonotype. The chain employs TRBV7-3 and TRBJ2-1; D is possibly TRBD2 (6 bases). CDR3 size: 14 residues. CDR1 SGHTA and CDR2 FQGTGA come from the germline V gene. Trimming left V 5 bases short and J 2 bases short, with 10 bases between. The CDR3 reads CASSPGGPYNEQFF. The CDR3 nucleotides read TGTGCCAGCAGCCCCGGGGGACCCTACAATGAGCAGTTCTTC.

The chain couples TRBV20-1 to TRBJ1-5, with 9 bases identical to TRBD1. The CDR3 runs 13 residues. Germline-derived CDR1 and CDR2 are DFQATT and SNEGSKA (reference sequence). The V gene end was trimmed by 5 bases and the J gene end by 6 bases; junction bases not matched to a gene: 5. The CDR3 coding sequence is TGCAGTGCTGGACAGGGGACCACTCAGCCCCAGCATTTT. Residues: CSAGQGTTQPQHF.

CDR3 sequence (DNA): TGTGCCAGCAGCTATCGGGGACTTCGGGCTGAAGCTTTCTTT. It translates to CASSYRGLRAEAFF. V gene TRBV5-6 combines with J gene TRBJ1-1, with D possibly matching TRBD1 (5 bases). This CDR3 comprises 14 residues. Germline V gives CDR1 SGHDT, CDR2 YYEEEE. V was pared by 3 bases and J by 6 bases, with 15 bases between.

The chain has TRBV15 and TRBJ2-6; D is perhaps TRBD2 (6 bases). The CDR3 loop spans 16 amino acids. Germline-derived CDR1 and CDR2 are LNHNV and YYDKDF (reference sequence). The V and J ends lost 2 bases and 0 bases respectively, with 8 bases between them. DNA for the CDR3: TGTGCCACCAGCAGATTCGGGAGCTCTGGGGCCAACGTCCTGACTTTC. Residues: CATSRFGSSGANVLTF.

The chain links TRBV12-3 or TRBV12-4 to TRBJ1-4; the D is unclear. The CDR3 loop spans 14 amino acids. V was clipped by 3 bases and J by 8 bases, with 13 bases between them. CDR3 amino acids: CASSLRALGEKLFF. Here the CDR3 DNA reads TGTGCCAGCAGTTTGAGGGCGTTGGGAGAAAAACTGTTTTTT.

This rearrangement joins TRBV3-1 to TRBJ2-7; the D call may be TRBD1 or TRBD2 (6 bases each). The CDR3 totals 13 residues. Germline lookup yields CDR1 LGHDT and CDR2 YNNKEL (reference sequence). Between the trimmed V and J ends, which lost 5 bases and 9 bases, there was a span of 17 bases. The DNA for the CDR3 is TGTGCCAGCAGCAACGGGGGCCTCCAAAGGCAGTACTTC. This encodes CASSNGGLQRQYF.

The chain combines TRBV12-3 or TRBV12-4 with TRBJ1-6, with a tentative D call TRBD1 (5 bases). The CDR3 spans 15 residues. V dropped 3 bases and J dropped 2 bases, with 8 bases sitting between them. The CDR3 coding sequence is TGTGCCAGCAGTTTTGGGGACCCCTATAATTCACCCCTCCACTTT. Encoded protein: CASSFGDPYNSPLHF.

The chain carries TRBV3-1 and TRBJ1-6, with TRBD1 matching 10 bases. The germline CDR1 and CDR2 sequences are LGHDT and YNNKEL (reference sequence). CDR3 length equals 14 residues. The trim removed 4 bases at V and 10 bases at J, leaving 4 bases unmatched. CDR3 DNA: TGTGCCAGCAGCCGGGACAGGGGTTGGTCACCCCTCCACTTT. Protein product: CASSRDRGWSPLHF. The full variable domain, its missing parts supplied by reference TRBV3-1 and TRBJ1-6, is DTAVSQTPKYLVTQMGNDKSIKCEQNLGHDTMYWYKQDSKKFLKIMFSYNNKELIINETVPNRFSPKSPDKAHLNLHINSLELGDSAVYFCASSRDRGWSPLHFGNGTRLTVT.

The J gene is TRBJ1-1, the V gene TRBV5-4; D gene unclear. With 4 bases removed from V and 0 bases from J, the gap between germline ends came to 13 bases. Germline V gene lookup returns CDR1 SGHNT and CDR2 YYREEE (reference sequence). This CDR3 has 15 residues. The CDR3 coding sequence is TGTGCCAGCAGCGTCCGAGGGCCCATGAACACTGAAGCTTTCTTT. It encodes CASSVRGPMNTEAFF. The full variable domain, with the rest looked up from reference TRBV5-4 and TRBJ1-1, is ETGVTQSPTHLIKTRGQQVTLRCSSQSGHNTVSWYQQALGQGPQFIFQYYREEENGRGNFPPRFSGLQFPNYSSELNVNALELDDSALYLCASSVRGPMNTEAFFGQGTRLTVV.

V usage is TRBV6-5 and J usage is TRBJ1-6; D perhaps matches TRBD1 (6 bases). The CDR3 covers 18 residues. Between the trimmed V and J ends, which lost 0 bases and 0 bases, there was a span of 12 bases. In germline, CDR1 is MNHEY, CDR2 SVGAGI. This chain's CDR3 is CASSYSRGGGSYNSPLHF. The CDR3 DNA reads TGTGCCAGCAGTTACTCGAGAGGAGGGGGCTCCTATAATTCACCCCTCCACTTT.

This chain uses TRBV5-6 with TRBJ2-3, with D possibly matching TRBD1 (5 bases). CDR1 and CDR2 from the germline V gene are SGHDT and YYEEEE. V lost 3 bases and J 0 bases, leaving 11 bases between the germline ends. This CDR3 has 15 amino acids. The CDR3 nucleotides read TGTGCCAGCAGCTCGGTGGGGCCTAGCACAGATACGCAGTATTTT. This encodes CASSSVGPSTDTQYF. The full variable domain, in which reference TRBV5-6 and TRBJ2-3 provide the parts outside the CDR3, is DAGVTQSPTHLIKTRGQQVTLRCSPKSGHDTVSWYQQALGQGPQFIFQYYEEEERQRGNFPDRFSGHQFPNYSSELNVNALLLGDSALYLCASSSVGPSTDTQYFGPGTRLTVL.